What follows describes a single T cell receptor beta chain. Its antigen is unknown. This record belongs to a study of OX40 agonist ivuxolimab in advanced cancers. Study background: Age averaged 60 years (range roughly 20 to 90), and around 87% were male. One patient with hepatocellular carcinoma and two with cutaneous melanoma, three in all, had partial responses. Notes on the study in general: Expanded peripheral T cells had an undetermined antigen specificity. Averaged across samples, CD8+ T cells carried more expanded clones than CD4+ did.

The protocol was immunoSEQ multiplex PCR, while the TCRdb copy is restricted to in-frame clones and leaves out a portion. Among fewer than 65,000 clones, more than 70% were seen once, and the ten largest hold 6.9%. The sequencing here drew on CD4+ or CD8+ T cells sorted from blood, taken in a trial of the OX40 agonist ivuxolimab. This receptor was identified in an adult with an advanced solid tumor such as melanoma, head and neck, liver or kidney cancer.

CDR3 in amino acids: CASSSSDWGQGTQETQYF. The CDR3 bases are TGTGCCAGCAGCTCAAGCGATTGGGGACAGGGCACCCAAGAGACCCAGTACTTC. The chain carries TRBV11-1 and TRBJ2-5, with 9 nucleotides matching TRBD1. Trimming removed 4 bases from V and 1 base from J; junction bases left unmatched: 13. The germline V gene encodes CDR1 SGHAT and CDR2 FQDESV (reference sequence). The CDR3 consists of 18 residues.